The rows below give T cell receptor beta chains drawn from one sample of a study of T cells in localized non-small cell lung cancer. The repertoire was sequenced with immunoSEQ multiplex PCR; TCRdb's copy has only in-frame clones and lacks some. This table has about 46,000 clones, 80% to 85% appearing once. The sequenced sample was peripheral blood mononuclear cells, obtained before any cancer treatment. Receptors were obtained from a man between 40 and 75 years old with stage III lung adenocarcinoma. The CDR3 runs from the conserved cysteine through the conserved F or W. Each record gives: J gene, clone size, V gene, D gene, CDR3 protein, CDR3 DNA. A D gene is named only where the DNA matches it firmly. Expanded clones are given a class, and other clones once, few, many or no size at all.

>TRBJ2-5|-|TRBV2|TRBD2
CATTSGGEETQYF
TGTGCCACTACTAGCGGGGGGGAAGAGACCCAGTACTTC
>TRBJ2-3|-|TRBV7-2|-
CASSAPSTDTQYF
TGTGCCAGCAGCGCCCCTAGCACAGATACGCAGTATTTT
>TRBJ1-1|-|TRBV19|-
CASSIVGLAEAFF
TGTGCCAGTAGTATTGTGGGTCTGGCTGAAGCTTTCTTT
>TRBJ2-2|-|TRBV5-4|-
CASSWGGLAFTGELFF
TGTGCCAGCAGCTGGGGGGGGCTAGCCTTCACCGGGGAGCTGTTTTTT
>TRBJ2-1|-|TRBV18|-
CASSPWGGFNNEQFF
TGTGCCAGCTCACCATGGGGGGGCTTCAACAATGAGCAGTTCTTC
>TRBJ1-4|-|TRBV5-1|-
CASSELGGEKLFF
TGCGCCAGCAGCGAACTTGGGGGTGAAAAACTGTTTTTT
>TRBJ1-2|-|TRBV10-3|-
CAIRGPPNYGYTF
TGTGCCATCCGGGGGCCCCCTAACTATGGCTACACCTTC
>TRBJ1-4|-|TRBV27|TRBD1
CASSYRGGNEKLFF
TGTGCCAGCAGTTACAGGGGCGGGAATGAAAAACTGTTTTTT
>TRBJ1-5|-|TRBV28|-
CASNGGLINQPQHF
TGTGCCAGCAATGGGGGGCTTATCAATCAGCCCCAGCATTTT
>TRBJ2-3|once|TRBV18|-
CASSPPSVDRTDTQYF
TGTGCCAGCTCACCACCGTCGGTAGACCGCACAGATACGCAGTATTTT
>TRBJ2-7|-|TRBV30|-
CAWSVAQASEQYF
TGTGCCTGGAGTGTAGCCCAGGCCAGCGAGCAGTACTTC
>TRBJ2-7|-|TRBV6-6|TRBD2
CASSYTGAGGLYEQYF
TGTGCCAGCAGTTACACCGGAGCGGGGGGGCTCTACGAGCAGTACTTC
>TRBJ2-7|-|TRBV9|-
CASSVASLGEQYF
TGTGCCAGCAGCGTAGCGTCCCTCGGCGAGCAGTACTTC
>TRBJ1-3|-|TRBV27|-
CASSLTGGTGNTIYF
TGTGCCAGCAGTTTGACCGGAGGGACTGGAAACACCATATATTTT
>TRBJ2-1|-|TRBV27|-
CASSTIRNEQFF
TGTGCCAGCAGTACAATCCGAAATGAGCAGTTCTTC
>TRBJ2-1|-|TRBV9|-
CASSVEGSYNEQFF
TGTGCCAGCAGCGTAGAAGGGTCCTACAATGAGCAGTTCTTC
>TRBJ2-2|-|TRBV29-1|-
CSVRGLGGTGELFF
TGCAGCGTCCGAGGCTTAGGGGGCACCGGGGAGCTGTTTTTT
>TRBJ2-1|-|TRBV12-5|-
CASGFTGHNEQFF
TGTGCTAGTGGTTTCACAGGGCACAATGAGCAGTTCTTC
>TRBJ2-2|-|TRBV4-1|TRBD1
CASSQGQGASGELFF
TGCGCCAGCAGCCAAGGACAGGGGGCATCCGGGGAGCTGTTTTTT
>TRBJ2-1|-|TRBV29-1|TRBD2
CSVDGLAGATSYNEQFF
TGCAGCGTTGACGGGCTAGCGGGGGCCACCTCCTACAATGAGCAGTTCTTC
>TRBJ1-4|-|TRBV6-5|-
CASSYLGEKLFF
TGTGCCAGCAGCTACCTGGGAGAAAAACTGTTTTTT
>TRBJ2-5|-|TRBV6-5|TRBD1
CASSYLLTGGRETQYF
TGTGCCAGCAGTTACCTCTTGACAGGGGGGAGGGAGACCCAGTACTTC
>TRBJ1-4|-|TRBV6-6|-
CASGSKKSKLFF
TGTGCCAGCGGCTCAAAGAAGAGTAAACTGTTTTTT
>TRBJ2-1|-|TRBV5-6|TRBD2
CASSLVSGGENEQFF
TGTGCCAGCAGCTTGGTGAGCGGGGGGGAAAATGAGCAGTTCTTC
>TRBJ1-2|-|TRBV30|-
CAWIPDRGLYGYTF
TGTGCCTGGATTCCGGACAGAGGACTCTATGGCTACACCTTC
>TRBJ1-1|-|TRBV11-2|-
CASSALLMNTEAFF
TGTGCCAGCAGCGCCCTCCTAATGAACACTGAAGCTTTCTTT
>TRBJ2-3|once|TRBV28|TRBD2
CASSLGLAGAKDTQYF
TGTGCCAGCAGTTTGGGGCTAGCGGGGGCGAAAGATACGCAGTATTTT
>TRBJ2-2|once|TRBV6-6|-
CASDYRDLGTGELFF
TGTGCCAGCGATTATAGGGATTTGGGCACCGGGGAGCTGTTTTTT
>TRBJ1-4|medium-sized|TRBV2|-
CASSESWGRRGEKLFF
TGTGCCAGCAGTGAAAGTTGGGGGCGCCGTGGTGAAAAACTGTTTTTT
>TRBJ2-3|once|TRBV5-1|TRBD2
CASSLAGGDTQYF
TGCGCCAGCAGCTTGGCGGGGGGGGATACGCAGTATTTT
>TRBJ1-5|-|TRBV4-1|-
CASSQAGNNQPQHF
TGCGCCAGCAGCCAAGCCGGGAACAATCAGCCCCAGCATTTT
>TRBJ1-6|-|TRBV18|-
CASSPSLYNSPLHF
TGTGCCAGCTCACCCAGTCTGTATAATTCACCCCTCCACTTT
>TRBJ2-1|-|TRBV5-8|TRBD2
CASSLYGGFSYNEQFF
TGTGCCAGCAGCTTGTACGGGGGGTTCTCCTACAATGAGCAGTTCTTC
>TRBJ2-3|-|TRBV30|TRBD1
CAWSPFRGWDTQYF
TGTGCCTGGAGCCCATTCAGGGGGTGGGATACGCAGTATTTT
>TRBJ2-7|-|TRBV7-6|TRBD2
CASSATSGGAVEQYF
TGTGCCAGCAGCGCGACTAGCGGGGGGGCGGTTGAGCAGTACTTC
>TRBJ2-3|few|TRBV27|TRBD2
CASSSGLAYTDTQYF
TGTGCCAGCAGTTCGGGACTAGCGTACACAGATACGCAGTATTTT
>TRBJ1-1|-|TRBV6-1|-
CASSVGHWNTEAFF
TGTGCCAGCAGTGTGGGACATTGGAACACTGAAGCTTTCTTT
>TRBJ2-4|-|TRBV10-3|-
CAISEGQNIQYF
TGTGCCATCAGTGAAGGGCAAAACATTCAGTACTTC
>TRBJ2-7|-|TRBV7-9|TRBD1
CASSHRDRDYEQYF
TGTGCCAGCAGCCATCGGGACAGGGACTACGAGCAGTACTTC
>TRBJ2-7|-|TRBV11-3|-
CASSFSADASYEQYF
TGTGCCAGCAGCTTTTCGGCGGATGCCTCCTACGAGCAGTACTTC
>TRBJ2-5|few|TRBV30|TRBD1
CAWSQRTGGETQYF
TGTGCCTGGAGCCAGCGTACAGGGGGCGAGACCCAGTACTTC
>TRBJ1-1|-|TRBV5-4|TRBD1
CASSPRGGQEKAFF
TGTGCCAGCAGCCCCCGGGGGGGACAGGAAAAAGCTTTCTTT
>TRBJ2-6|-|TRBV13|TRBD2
CASSLRTSNRAGANVLTF
TGTGCCAGCAGCCTGCGGACTAGCAACAGGGCTGGGGCCAACGTCCTGACTTTC
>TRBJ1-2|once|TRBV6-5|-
CASRAGTAGSGYTF
TGTGCCAGCAGGGCGGGGACGGCCGGGAGTGGCTACACCTTC
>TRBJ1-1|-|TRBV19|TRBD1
CASSISGDRGLVSTEAFF
TGTGCCAGTAGTATTTCAGGGGACAGGGGGCTCGTAAGCACTGAAGCTTTCTTT
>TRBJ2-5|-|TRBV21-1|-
CANWDGETQYF
TGTGCCAACTGGGACGGGGAGACCCAGTACTTC
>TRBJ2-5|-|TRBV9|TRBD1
CASSAYRGRGETQYF
TGTGCCAGCAGCGCCTACAGGGGGCGCGGAGAGACCCAGTACTTC
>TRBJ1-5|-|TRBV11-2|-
CASSSRAGTSNQPQHF
TGTGCCAGCAGCTCGAGGGCCGGGACTAGCAATCAGCCCCAGCATTTT
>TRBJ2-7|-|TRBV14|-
CASSQVRVQGGEQYF
TGTGCCAGCAGCCAAGTCCGGGTACAGGGTGGAGAGCAGTACTTC
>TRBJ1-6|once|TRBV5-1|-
CASSMFDSTSSYNSPLHF
TGCGCCAGCAGCATGTTTGACAGTACGAGCTCCTATAATTCACCCCTCCACTTT
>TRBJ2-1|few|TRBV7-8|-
CASSLERPEQFF
TGTGCCAGCAGCTTAGAAAGGCCCGAGCAGTTCTTC
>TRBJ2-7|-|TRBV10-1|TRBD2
CASSDSSGSYEQYF
TGCGCCAGCAGTGATTCTAGCGGTTCCTACGAGCAGTACTTC
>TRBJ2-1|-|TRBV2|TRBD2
CASSVPPGLAGAWSYNEQFF
TGTGCCAGCAGTGTTCCGCCGGGACTAGCGGGGGCCTGGTCCTACAATGAGCAGTTCTTC